These 2 T cell receptor beta chains originate from one sample sequenced in a study of T cells in localized non-small cell lung cancer. This table comes from immunoSEQ multiplex PCR, and its TCRdb copy is limited to in-frame clones, with some not included. Of about 2,800 clones in the sample, about 25% were seen once. Sequenced here: normal lung tissue next to the tumor, sampled before any cancer treatment. The receptor source for this set is a male donor aged 60 or over with stage II lung adenocarcinoma.

The genes are TRBV29-1 and TRBJ1-1; 7 bases align to TRBD1. The CDR3 is 12 residues long. The V and J ends lost 5 bases and 1 base, in that order; junction bases with no gene match: 1. CDR1 is SQVTM and CDR2 is ANQGSEA in the germline V gene. The CDR3 loop reads CSVRQGNTEAFF. The CDR3 nucleotides read TGCAGCGTTAGACAGGGGAACACTGAAGCTTTCTTT.

CDR3 sequence: CASSLAYPTGRYGYTF. DNA for the CDR3: TGTGCCAGCAGCTTAGCATACCCCACCGGGCGCTATGGCTACACCTTC. The V and J genes are TRBV7-5 and TRBJ1-2. TRBV7-5 is a known pseudogene. The CDR3 contains 16 residues.